These 20 T cell receptor beta chains were all obtained from the same sample, sequenced in a study of shared clonotypes between healthy human individuals. Some clones are missing from TCRdb's copy, which holds only in-frame ones; the method was immunoSEQ multiplex PCR. The sample holds millions of clones; about 95% are singletons and the top ten take more than 0.1%. The source material was naive CD4+ T cells sorted from blood. The subset was: CD45RA+ positively selected. These receptors came from a man aged 18 to 35 in good health.

This sequence joins TRBV28 and TRBJ1-1; the D gene is possibly TRBD1 (5 bases). Germline V gene data show CDR1 as MDHEN and CDR2 as SYDVKM. The CDR3 extends over 15 amino acids. V gave up 6 bases and J gave up 6 bases, with 20 bases separating them. CDR3 in amino acids: CASSWAGTLGPEAFF. CDR3 bases: TGTGCCAGCAGCTGGGCCGGGACCCTGGGCCCTGAAGCTTTCTTT.

About this clone itself: Distinct nucleotide sequences in the sample also encode this CDR3. The chain uses TRBV29-1 and TRBJ2-3, with TRBD2 identical over 11 bases. This CDR3 has 15 amino acids. The germline CDR1 and CDR2 sequences are SQVTM and ANQGSEA. The V gene end was trimmed by 3 bases and the J gene end by 0 bases; junction bases not matched to a gene: 2. In nucleotides, the CDR3 is TGCAGCGTTGAGGGGACTAGCGGTAGCACAGATACGCAGTATTTT. It specifies CSVEGTSGSTDTQYF.

As regards this clone: The sample carries other DNA sequences with the same CDR3. The chain couples TRBV7-8 to TRBJ2-5; 14 nucleotides align to TRBD2. J was trimmed by 1 base and V by 3 bases; bases with no gene match: 1. Germline assignment: CDR1 SGHVS and CDR2 FQNEAQ. This CDR3 has 16 amino acids. DNA for the CDR3: TGTGCCAGCAGCTTCGGACTAGCGGGGGGCCAAGAGACCCAGTACTTC. It yields the protein CASSFGLAGGQETQYF.

This clone has just a few counts. The chain is built from TRBV30 and TRBJ1-3; no definite D call. Germline loops: CDR1 GTSNPN, CDR2 SVGIG (reference sequence). This CDR3 comprises 15 residues. V lost 2 bases and J lost 0, with 11 bases in between. This CDR3 reads CAWSNGGGSGNTIYF. The DNA for the CDR3 is TGTGCCTGGAGTAATGGCGGCGGCTCTGGAAACACCATATATTTT.

This clone was seen only once. This CDR3 reads CASSDGQGVGYEQYF. The CDR3, as DNA: TGCGCCAGCAGCGACGGACAGGGAGTAGGCTACGAGCAGTACTTC. The V and J genes are TRBV5-1 and TRBJ2-7; TRBD1 matches 8 bases. This CDR3 region has 15 residues. V shed 4 bases and J 3 bases; nucleotides not matched to a gene: 9. Looked up from germline, CDR1 is SGHRS and CDR2 is YFSETQ.

The rearrangement uses TRBV30 and TRBJ1-4; no reliable D call. Deletions cut 1 base from V and 4 bases from J, with 10 bases between. The CDR3 totals 14 residues. Germline V CDR1 and CDR2: GTSNPN, SVGIG (reference sequence). As DNA, the CDR3 is TGTGCCTGGAGTGGGGGTCAGCTTAATGAAAAACTGTTTTTT. Translating it yields CAWSGGQLNEKLFF.

This chain links TRBV7-2 with TRBJ1-3; 7 bases map to TRBD1. V trimming: 5 bases; J trimming: 0 bases; junction bases outside the gene matches: 7. Germline CDR1 SGHTA, CDR2 FQGNSA. The CDR3 has 16 residues. The CDR3 DNA sequence: TGTGCCAGCAGCCCGACAGGGACCCACTCTGGAAACACCATATATTTT. Translating it yields CASSPTGTHSGNTIYF.

V gene TRBV15 combines with J gene TRBJ2-5, with 8 bases aligning to TRBD2. The germline gives CDR1 LNHNV, CDR2 YYDKDF (reference sequence). Trimming at V came to 0 bases and at J to 5 bases, leaving 2 bases not matched to a gene. The CDR3 runs to 14 residues. This CDR3 reads CATSRDPSGETQYF. As DNA, the CDR3 is TGTGCCACCAGCAGAGACCCTAGCGGGGAGACCCAGTACTTC.

The chain links TRBV13 to TRBJ2-2; D is perhaps TRBD1 (5 bases). Germline-derived CDR1 and CDR2 are PRHDT and FYEKMQ (reference sequence). The CDR3 runs to 14 residues. Trimming pared 7 bases from V and 8 bases from J, leaving 17 bases between. The DNA of the CDR3 is TGTGCCAGCAACCTTTGGACAAATCGGGGGGAGCTGTTTTTT. Translation: CASNLWTNRGELFF.

The gene calls are TRBV6-5 and TRBJ2-5, with D uncertain. Germline assignment: CDR1 MNHEY and CDR2 SVGAGI. This CDR3 spans 13 amino acids. The germline V and J ends were trimmed by 8 bases and 5 bases, with 15 bases remaining between them. CDR3 loop: CASYRRPTETQYF. The CDR3 region has the DNA TGTGCCAGCTACCGTAGGCCGACGGAGACCCAGTACTTC.

The V gene is TRBV30, the J gene TRBJ2-3, with TRBD2 matching 7 bases. The germline V gene encodes CDR1 GTSNPN and CDR2 SVGIG (reference sequence). CDR3 size: 14 residues. The trim removed 1 base at V and 5 bases at J, leaving 6 bases unmatched. For the CDR3, the DNA is TGTGCCTGGAGTGAGAGGCCTAGCGGAGATACGCAGTATTTT. Protein: CAWSERPSGDTQYF.

The J gene is TRBJ2-4, the V gene TRBV5-1; D is possibly TRBD1 or TRBD2 (5 bases each). This CDR3 is 15 amino acids long. V lost 4 bases and J 4 bases, leaving 15 bases between the germline ends. Germline V CDR1 and CDR2: SGHRS, YFSETQ. CDR3: CASSKWDGDKNIQYF. The CDR3 DNA reads TGCGCCAGCAGCAAATGGGACGGAGATAAAAACATTCAGTACTTC.

This sequence joins TRBV10-3 and TRBJ2-7; the match to TRBD1 covers 11 bases. This CDR3 has 14 residues. Losses at the gene ends were 10 bases for V and 4 bases for J; bases not matched to a gene: 9. The V gene's germline CDR1 is ENHRY and CDR2 SYGVKD. The CDR3: CASRAGTGGYEQYF. DNA for the CDR3: TGTGCCAGCAGAGCCGGGACAGGGGGGTACGAGCAGTACTTC.

V and J are TRBV6-6 and TRBJ1-4, with a weak D call TRBD1 (5 bases). This CDR3 has 11 residues. Trimming shortened V by 6 bases and J by 15 bases, and 14 bases separated the two germline ends. Germline CDR1 MNHNY, CDR2 SVGAGI (reference sequence). The chain's CDR3 is CASSPTLGVFF. CDR3 sequence (DNA): TGTGCCAGCAGCCCGACCCTAGGGGTGTTTTTT.

The chain recombines TRBV5-1 with TRBJ2-2, with D perhaps assigned TRBD1 or TRBD2 (5 bases each). Germline V gene sequence: CDR1 SGHRS, CDR2 YFSETQ. V lost 3 bases, J lost 3 bases, and 12 bases lay in between. This CDR3 region has 15 residues. CDR3: CASSSTGRDTGELFF. In DNA form, the CDR3 reads TGCGCCAGCAGCTCGACGGGACGGGACACCGGGGAGCTGTTTTTT. Drawing the rest from reference TRBV5-1 and TRBJ2-2, the complete variable domain is KAGVTQTPRYLIKTRGQQVTLSCSPISGHRSVSWYQQTPGQGLQFLFEYFSETQRNKGNFPGRFSGRQFSNSRSEMNVSTLELGDSALYLCASSSTGRDTGELFFGEGSRLTVL.

The CDR3, as DNA: TGCGCCAGCAGTGAGAGGGCGAGCCTTAATCCTCGGGAATCGGCCCTCCACTTT. The encoded protein is CASSERASLNPRESALHF. V is TRBV10-1 and J is TRBJ1-6; D gene uncertain. Germline V CDR1 and CDR2: WNHNN, SYGVQD (reference sequence). The CDR3 contains 18 residues. V lost 2 bases and J 14 bases, leaving 28 bases between the germline ends.

J is TRBJ1-2 and V is TRBV4-3; unclear D gene. The CDR3 contains 15 residues. With 0 bases removed from V and 4 bases from J, the gap between germline ends came to 12 bases. The germline V gene encodes CDR1 LGHNA and CDR2 YSLEER. The CDR3 sequence: CASSQEPGSTYGYTF. CDR3 nucleotides: TGCGCCAGCAGCCAAGAGCCAGGTTCGACCTATGGCTACACCTTC.

The chain combines TRBV2 with TRBJ2-4; 8 nucleotides agree with TRBD1. Looked up from germline, CDR1 is SNHLY and CDR2 is FYNNEI. With 6 bases clipped from V and 7 bases from J, the junction kept 5 bases outside the gene matches. The CDR3 has 13 amino acids. The CDR3 spells CASSGQGGNIQYF. In nucleotides, the CDR3 is TGTGCCAGCAGCGGACAGGGCGGGAACATTCAGTACTTC.

The V gene is TRBV6-1, the J gene TRBJ1-6; tentatively, D is TRBD1 (6 bases). In germline, CDR1 is MNHNS, CDR2 SASEGT. The germline V and J ends were trimmed by 6 bases and 10 bases, with 19 bases remaining between them. The CDR3 length is 15 residues. The CDR3 bases are TGTGCCAGCAGACATGAACAGGGAGGATACTCACCCCTCCACTTT. Translated, it gives CASRHEQGGYSPLHF.

The chain has TRBV7-2 and TRBJ2-3; TRBD2 matches at 14 bases. The V segment lost 4 bases and the J segment 0 bases; nucleotides outside the gene matches: 6. This CDR3 spans 18 amino acids. Germline CDR1 reads SGHTA; CDR2 reads FQGNSA. CDR3 sequence (DNA): TGTGCCAGCAGCTGGACTAGCGGGGGGTCCTCTAGCACAGATACGCAGTATTTT. Protein: CASSWTSGGSSSTDTQYF.